This T cell receptor (beta chain) was identified in a study of blood T cells in healthy people across ages. Each donor was a healthy Caucasian individual from Russia, aged roughly 6 to 100. Germline CDR1 reads SGHDN; CDR2 reads FVKESK. The length of the CDR3 is 11 residues. The study, taken as a whole, reports: Diversity of TCR beta per million T cells declined in a roughly linear way with age. It was not known whether donors were CMV positive (a possible confounder of expanded clonotype changes).

Next came a second PCR, run for about 7 to 12 cycles, which used a sample-barcoded 5' primer along with a J-beta primer mix. TCRdb itself ran the 5' RACE reads through MiXCR, one entry per CDR3 protein. The sample has over a million distinct CDR3 sequences, approximately 59% seen once. Note on this clonotype: Its matching antigen is unknown. Germline is not matched at one junction end, which may reflect a read error.

The clonotype was recovered from a man aged 18 to 30 in good health. Sequencing was carried out using blood. V usage is TRBV14 and J usage is TRBJ2-1; D unclear. In DNA, the CDR3 is TGTGTCAGCAGCCTCTACAATGAGCAGTTCTTC. Its translation is CVSSLYNEQFF.